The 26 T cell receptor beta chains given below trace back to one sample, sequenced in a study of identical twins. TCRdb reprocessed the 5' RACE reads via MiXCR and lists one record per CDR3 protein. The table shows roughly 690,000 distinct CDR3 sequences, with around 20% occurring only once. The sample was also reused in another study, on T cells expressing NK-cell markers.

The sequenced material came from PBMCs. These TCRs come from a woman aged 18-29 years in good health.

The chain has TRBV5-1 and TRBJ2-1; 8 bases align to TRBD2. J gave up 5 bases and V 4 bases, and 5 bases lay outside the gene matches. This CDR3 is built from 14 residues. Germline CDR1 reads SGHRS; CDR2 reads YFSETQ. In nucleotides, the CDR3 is TGCGCCAGCAGCCAGGGAGCGGGGGACAATGAGCAGTTCTTC. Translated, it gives CASSQGAGDNEQFF.

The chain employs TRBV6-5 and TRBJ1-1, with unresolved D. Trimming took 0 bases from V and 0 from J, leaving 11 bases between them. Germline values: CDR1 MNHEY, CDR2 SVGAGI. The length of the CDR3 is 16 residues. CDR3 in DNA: TGTGCCAGCAGTTACTCTAGGGTGCGGATGAACACTGAAGCTTTCTTT. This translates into CASSYSRVRMNTEAFF.

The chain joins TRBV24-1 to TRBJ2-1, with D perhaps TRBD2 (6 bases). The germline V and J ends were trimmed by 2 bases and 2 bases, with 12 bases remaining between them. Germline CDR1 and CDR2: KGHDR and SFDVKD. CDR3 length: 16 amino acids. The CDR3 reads CATSDSGTRPYNEQFF. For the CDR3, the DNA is TGTGCCACCAGTGATTCCGGGACTCGCCCCTACAATGAGCAGTTCTTC.

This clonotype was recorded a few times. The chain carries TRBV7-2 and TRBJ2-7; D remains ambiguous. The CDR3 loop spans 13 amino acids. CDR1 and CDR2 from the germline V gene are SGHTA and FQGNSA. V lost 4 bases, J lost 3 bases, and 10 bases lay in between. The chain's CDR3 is CASSSRAFYEQYF. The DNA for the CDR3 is TGTGCCAGCAGCTCCCGGGCCTTCTACGAGCAGTACTTC.

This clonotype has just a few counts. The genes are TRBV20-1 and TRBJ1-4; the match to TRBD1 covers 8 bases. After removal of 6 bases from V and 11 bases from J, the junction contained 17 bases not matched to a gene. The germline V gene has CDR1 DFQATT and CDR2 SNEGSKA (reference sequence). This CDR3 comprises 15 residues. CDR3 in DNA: TGCAGTGCCAGAAAACCGGGACAGGCTTCGGGGAAACTGTTTTTT. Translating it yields CSARKPGQASGKLFF.

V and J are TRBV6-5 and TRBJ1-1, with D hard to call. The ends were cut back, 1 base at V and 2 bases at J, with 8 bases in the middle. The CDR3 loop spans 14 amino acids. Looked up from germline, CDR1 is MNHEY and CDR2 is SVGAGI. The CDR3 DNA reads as TGTGCCAGCAGTTACTATGGCAGAAACACTGAAGCTTTCTTT. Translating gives CASSYYGRNTEAFF.

CDR3 coding DNA: TGCGCCAGCAGCTTGAGGGGCCGGGATGCTGGCTACACCTTC. Translation: CASSLRGRDAGYTF. The chain uses TRBV5-1 and TRBJ1-2, with D maybe TRBD1 (5 bases). There are 14 residues in the CDR3. V was pared by 1 base and J by 7 bases, with 14 bases between. Germline values: CDR1 SGHRS, CDR2 YFSETQ.

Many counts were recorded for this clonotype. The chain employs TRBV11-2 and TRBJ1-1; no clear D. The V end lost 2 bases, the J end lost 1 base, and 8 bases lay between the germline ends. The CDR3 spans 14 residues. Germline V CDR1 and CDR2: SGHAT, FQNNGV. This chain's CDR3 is CASSLRLENTEAFF. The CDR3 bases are TGTGCCAGCAGCTTAAGGCTGGAGAACACTGAAGCTTTCTTT.

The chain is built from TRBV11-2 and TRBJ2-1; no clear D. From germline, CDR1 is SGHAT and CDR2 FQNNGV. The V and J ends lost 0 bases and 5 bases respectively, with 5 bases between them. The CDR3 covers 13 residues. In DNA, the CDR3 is TGTGCCAGCAGCTTAGAGTTTAACAATGAGCAGTTCTTC. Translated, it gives CASSLEFNNEQFF.

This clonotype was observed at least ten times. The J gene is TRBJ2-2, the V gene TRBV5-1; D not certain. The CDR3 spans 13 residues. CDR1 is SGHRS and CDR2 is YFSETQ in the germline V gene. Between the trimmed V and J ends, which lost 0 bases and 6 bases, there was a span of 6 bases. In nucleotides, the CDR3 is TGCGCCAGCAGCTTGGTTGGAGCCGGGGAGCTGTTTTTT. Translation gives CASSLVGAGELFF.

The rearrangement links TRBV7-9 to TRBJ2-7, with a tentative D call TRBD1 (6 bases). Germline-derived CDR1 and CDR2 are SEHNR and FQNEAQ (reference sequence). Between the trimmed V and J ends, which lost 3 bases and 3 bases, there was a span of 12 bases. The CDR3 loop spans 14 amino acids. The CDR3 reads CASSLVGAHYEQYF. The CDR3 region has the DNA TGTGCCAGCAGCTTGGTGGGGGCCCACTACGAGCAGTACTTC.

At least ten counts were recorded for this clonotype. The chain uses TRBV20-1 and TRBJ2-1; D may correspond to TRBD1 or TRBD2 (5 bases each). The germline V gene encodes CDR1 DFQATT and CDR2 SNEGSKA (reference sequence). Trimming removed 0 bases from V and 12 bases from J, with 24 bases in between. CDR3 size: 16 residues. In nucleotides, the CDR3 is TGCAGTGCTAGAGATCGGGGCCGAAACCAGCGAGAGGTGCAGTTCTTC. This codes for CSARDRGRNQREVQFF.

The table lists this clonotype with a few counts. CDR3 loop: CSVANVYGYTF. The DNA of the CDR3 is TGCAGCGTTGCAAATGTCTATGGCTACACCTTC. The chain joins TRBV29-1 to TRBJ1-2, with unresolved D. Germline CDR1 is SQVTM and CDR2 is ANQGSEA. This CDR3 is built from 11 residues. Trimming left V 4 bases short and J 4 bases short, with 7 bases between.

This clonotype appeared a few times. The CDR3 region is CSAGDSPGHEGEQYF. The CDR3 nucleotides are TGCAGTGCCGGGGACTCCCCGGGCCACGAGGGCGAGCAGTACTTC. The V gene is TRBV20-1, the J gene TRBJ2-7; D might be TRBD2 (6 bases). The V gene lost 6 bases and the J gene lost 6 bases, with 24 bases spanning the gap. Per the germline V gene, CDR1 is DFQATT and CDR2 is SNEGSKA (reference sequence). This CDR3 region has 15 residues.

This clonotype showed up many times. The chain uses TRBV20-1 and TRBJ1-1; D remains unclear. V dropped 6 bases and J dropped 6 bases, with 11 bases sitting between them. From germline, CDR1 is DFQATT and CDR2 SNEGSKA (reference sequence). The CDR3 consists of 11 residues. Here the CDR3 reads CSALGLAEAFF. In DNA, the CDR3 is TGCAGTGCCCTAGGGCTGGCTGAAGCTTTCTTT.

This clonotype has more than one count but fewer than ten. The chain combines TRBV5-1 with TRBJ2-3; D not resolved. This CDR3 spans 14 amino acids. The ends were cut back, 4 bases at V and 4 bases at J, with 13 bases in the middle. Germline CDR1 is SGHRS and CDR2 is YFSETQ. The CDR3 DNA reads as TGCGCCAGCAGCGGACCGATTATGGCAGATACGCAGTATTTT. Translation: CASSGPIMADTQYF. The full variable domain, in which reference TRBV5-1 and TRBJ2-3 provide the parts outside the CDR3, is KAGVTQTPRYLIKTRGQQVTLSCSPISGHRSVSWYQQTPGQGLQFLFEYFSETQRNKGNFPGRFSGRQFSNSRSEMNVSTLELGDSALYLCASSGPIMADTQYFGPGTRLTVL.

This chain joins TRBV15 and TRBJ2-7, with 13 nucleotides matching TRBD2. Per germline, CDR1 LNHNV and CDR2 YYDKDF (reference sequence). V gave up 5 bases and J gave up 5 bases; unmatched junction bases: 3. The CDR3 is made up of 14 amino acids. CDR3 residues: CATSRTSGSDEQYF. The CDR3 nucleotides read TGTGCCACCAGCCGGACTAGCGGGAGTGACGAGCAGTACTTC.

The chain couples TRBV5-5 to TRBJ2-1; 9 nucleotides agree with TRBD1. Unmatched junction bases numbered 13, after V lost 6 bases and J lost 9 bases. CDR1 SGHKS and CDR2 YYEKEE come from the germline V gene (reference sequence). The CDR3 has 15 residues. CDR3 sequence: CASMFWTGVLPEQFF. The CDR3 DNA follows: TGTGCCAGCATGTTCTGGACAGGGGTCCTCCCTGAGCAGTTCTTC.

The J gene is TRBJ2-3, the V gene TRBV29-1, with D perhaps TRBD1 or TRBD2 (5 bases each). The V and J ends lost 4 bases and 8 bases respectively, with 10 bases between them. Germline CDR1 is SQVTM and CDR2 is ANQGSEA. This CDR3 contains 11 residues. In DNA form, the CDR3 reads TGCAGCGTTGTTTTGAGGGGTACGCAGTATTTT. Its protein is CSVVLRGTQYF.

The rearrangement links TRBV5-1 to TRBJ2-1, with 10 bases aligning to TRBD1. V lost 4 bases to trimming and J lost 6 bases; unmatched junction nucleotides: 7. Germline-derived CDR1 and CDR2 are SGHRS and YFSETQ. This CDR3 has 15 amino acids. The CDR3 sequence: CASSGGGTGVNEQFF. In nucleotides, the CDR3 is TGCGCCAGCAGCGGGGGAGGGACAGGGGTCAATGAGCAGTTCTTC.

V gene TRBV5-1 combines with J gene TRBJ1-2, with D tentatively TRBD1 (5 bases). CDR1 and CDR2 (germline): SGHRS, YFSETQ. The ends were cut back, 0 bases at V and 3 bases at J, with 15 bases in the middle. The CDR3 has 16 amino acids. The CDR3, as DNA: TGCGCCAGCAGCTTGGAGGCAGGGAGACCCTACTATGGCTACACCTTC. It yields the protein CASSLEAGRPYYGYTF.

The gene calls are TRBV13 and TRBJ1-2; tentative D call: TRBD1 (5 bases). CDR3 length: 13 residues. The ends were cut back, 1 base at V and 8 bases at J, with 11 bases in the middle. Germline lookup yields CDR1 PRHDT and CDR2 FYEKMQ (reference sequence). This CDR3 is CASSLEGAQGYTF. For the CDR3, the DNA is TGTGCCAGCAGCTTAGAAGGGGCTCAGGGCTACACCTTC.

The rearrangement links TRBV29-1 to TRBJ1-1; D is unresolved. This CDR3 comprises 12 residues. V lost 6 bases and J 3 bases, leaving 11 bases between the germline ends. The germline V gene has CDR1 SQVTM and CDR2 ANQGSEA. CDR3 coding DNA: TGCAGCGTGATGTCATGGGACACTGAAGCTTTCTTT. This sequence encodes CSVMSWDTEAFF.

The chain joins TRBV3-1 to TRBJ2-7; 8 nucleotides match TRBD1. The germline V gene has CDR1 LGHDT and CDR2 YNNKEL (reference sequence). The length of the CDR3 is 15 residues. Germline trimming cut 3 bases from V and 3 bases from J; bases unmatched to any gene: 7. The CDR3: CASSHRQGSRYEQYF. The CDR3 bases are TGTGCCAGCAGCCACCGACAGGGGTCTCGCTACGAGCAGTACTTC.

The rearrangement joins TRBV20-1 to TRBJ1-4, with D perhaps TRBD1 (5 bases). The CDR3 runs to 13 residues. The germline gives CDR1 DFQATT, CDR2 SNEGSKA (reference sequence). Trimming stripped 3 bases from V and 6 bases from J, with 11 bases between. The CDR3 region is CSARRGVDEKLFF. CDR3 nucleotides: TGCAGTGCTAGGAGGGGCGTCGATGAAAAACTGTTTTTT.

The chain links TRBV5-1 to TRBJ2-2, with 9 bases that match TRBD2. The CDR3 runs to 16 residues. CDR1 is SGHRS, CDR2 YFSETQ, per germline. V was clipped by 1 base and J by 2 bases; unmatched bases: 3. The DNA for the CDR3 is TGCGCCAGCAGCTTGTTGACTAGCGGAAACACCGGGGAGCTGTTTTTT. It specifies CASSLLTSGNTGELFF.